These 24 T cell receptor beta chains came from one sample sequenced in a study of shared clonotypes between healthy human individuals. Generated by immunoSEQ multiplex PCR, the TCRdb table keeps only in-frame clones and is missing some. Of roughly 410,000 clones listed, roughly 96% are singletons. Sequenced: memory CD8+ T cells sorted from blood. The subset here: CD45RO+ cells pooled with CCR7-negative TemRA cells. These receptors originate from a man aged 25 to 40 in good health.

The chain employs TRBV6-1 and TRBJ2-3, with a possible D match to TRBD2 (6 bases). V was pared by 4 bases and J by 0 bases, with 8 bases between. Germline V gene data show CDR1 as MNHNS and CDR2 as SASEGT. The CDR3 runs to 14 residues. CDR3 region: CASSGRVSTDTQYF. The CDR3 DNA is TGTGCCAGCAGTGGGAGGGTCAGCACAGATACGCAGTATTTT.

The rearrangement uses TRBV11-1 and TRBJ2-3, with TRBD2 identical over 12 bases. This CDR3 comprises 17 residues. Germline trimming cut 4 bases from V and 5 bases from J; bases unmatched to any gene: 10. CDR1 and CDR2 (germline): SGHAT, FQDESV (reference sequence). The CDR3 DNA follows: TGTGCCAGCAGCTCACCCTGGACTAGCGGGAAAGGAGATACGCAGTATTTT. As protein: CASSSPWTSGKGDTQYF.

V is TRBV7-8 and J is TRBJ2-1; TRBD2 is a possible D gene (5 bases). The CDR3 is made up of 17 amino acids. Trimming removed 1 base at V and 9 bases at J, with 22 bases between. In germline, CDR1 is SGHVS, CDR2 FQNEAQ. The CDR3 coding sequence is TGTGCCAGCAGCTTAGGCGGTCCAGGCGGATTTGGGAGTGAGCAGTTCTTC. Amino acids: CASSLGGPGGFGSEQFF.

The rearrangement links TRBV5-4 to TRBJ2-7; 8 nucleotides match TRBD1. V was clipped by 4 bases and J by 3 bases; unmatched bases: 6. From germline, CDR1 is SGHNT and CDR2 YYREEE (reference sequence). The CDR3 has 14 amino acids. The CDR3 here is CASSHRDRNYEQYF. The CDR3, as DNA: TGTGCCAGCAGCCACCGGGACAGGAACTACGAGCAGTACTTC.

This clone was observed a single time. This chain uses TRBV6-1 with TRBJ1-2, with D possibly matching TRBD1 (5 bases). V lost 8 bases and J 3 bases, leaving 13 bases between the germline ends. Looked up from germline, CDR1 is MNHNS and CDR2 is SASEGT. The CDR3 consists of 13 residues. The CDR3 loop reads CASQNQGDYGYTF. The CDR3 nucleotides read TGTGCCAGCCAGAACCAGGGTGACTATGGCTACACCTTC.

The chain links TRBV9 to TRBJ2-3; 11 bases align to TRBD2. The germline V gene encodes CDR1 SGDLS and CDR2 YYNGEE. V was clipped by 4 bases and J by 4 bases; unmatched bases: 5. The CDR3 loop spans 15 amino acids. The CDR3 DNA reads TGTGCCAGCAGCCGTAGCGGGAGGGCCGCAGATACGCAGTATTTT. It encodes CASSRSGRAADTQYF.

The chain couples TRBV6-1 to TRBJ1-1; D is uncertain. This CDR3 spans 13 amino acids. The V end was cut by 7 bases, the J end by 5 bases, with 14 bases between. Per the germline V gene, CDR1 is MNHNS and CDR2 is SASEGT. The CDR3 protein is CASKEGPGTEAFF. CDR3 in DNA: TGTGCCAGCAAAGAGGGCCCCGGGACTGAAGCTTTCTTT.

The CDR3 here is CASSLKTGFQETQYF. The DNA for the CDR3 is TGTGCCAGCAGTTTAAAGACAGGCTTCCAAGAGACCCAGTACTTC. The chain carries TRBV28 and TRBJ2-5; TRBD1 might be the D (6 bases). Germline CDR1 and CDR2: MDHEN and SYDVKM. The ends were cut back, 2 bases at V and 1 base at J, with 11 bases in the middle. The CDR3 spans 15 residues.

The count of this clone is one. The V and J genes are TRBV30 and TRBJ1-5; possible D gene TRBD1, 6 bases. The CDR3 contains 15 residues. With 1 base removed from V and 6 bases from J, the gap between germline ends came to 16 bases. Germline lookup yields CDR1 GTSNPN and CDR2 SVGIG (reference sequence). The chain's CDR3 is CAWSGINRVGQPQHF. In DNA, the CDR3 is TGTGCCTGGAGTGGAATTAACAGGGTTGGTCAGCCCCAGCATTTT.

This chain joins TRBV30 and TRBJ2-3; TRBD2 matches 8 bases. The CDR3 contains 15 residues. Trimming removed 4 bases from V and 1 base from J; junction bases left unmatched: 7. CDR1 and CDR2 (germline): GTSNPN, SVGIG (reference sequence). The DNA for the CDR3 is TGTGCCTGGACAACCGGGACTAGGCGCACAGATACGCAGTATTTT. Translating it yields CAWTTGTRRTDTQYF.

The CDR3: CASSPSKGRGQETQYF. In nucleotides, the CDR3 is TGTGCCAGCAGTCCTTCGAAGGGCAGGGGGCAAGAGACCCAGTACTTC. The chain has TRBV28 and TRBJ2-5, with TRBD1 matching over 7 bases. Trimming at V came to 5 bases and at J to 2 bases, leaving 11 bases not matched to a gene. This CDR3 region has 16 residues. The germline V gene encodes CDR1 MDHEN and CDR2 SYDVKM.

V is TRBV28 and J is TRBJ1-4; D not resolved. Trimming cost V 8 bases and J 7 bases, with 17 bases left between them. This CDR3 has 14 residues. The germline V gene has CDR1 MDHEN and CDR2 SYDVKM. The CDR3 region has the DNA TGTGCCAGCGGATGGAAAGGGCTGGCTGAAAAACTGTTTTTT. It is translated as CASGWKGLAEKLFF. The whole variable domain, remainder taken from reference TRBV28 and TRBJ1-4, is DVKVTQSSRYLVKRTGEKVFLECVQDMDHENMFWYRQDPGLGLRLIYFSYDVKMKEKGDIPEGYSVSREKKERFSLILESASTNQTSMYLCASGWKGLAEKLFFGSGTQLSVL.

The V call is TRBV30, the J call TRBJ1-6; weak D call: TRBD1 (6 bases). Germline V lookup: CDR1 GTSNPN, CDR2 SVGIG (reference sequence). V dropped 0 bases and J dropped 13 bases, with 19 bases sitting between them. The CDR3 spans 15 residues. This CDR3 reads CAWSVRGASLRPLHF. Written as DNA, the CDR3 is TGTGCCTGGAGTGTACGGGGGGCGTCCCTCCGGCCCCTCCACTTT.

The chain joins TRBV6-1 to TRBJ1-5; tentative D call: TRBD1 (6 bases). The CDR3 spans 15 residues. Trimming pared 2 bases from V and 9 bases from J, leaving 17 bases between. From germline, CDR1 is MNHNS and CDR2 SASEGT. CDR3 DNA sequence: TGTGCCAGCAGTGAAACGGGACAAGGTCAGAGGCCCCAGCATTTT. Its translation is CASSETGQGQRPQHF.

The rearrangement joins TRBV7-9 to TRBJ2-3; D is possibly TRBD1 or TRBD2 (5 bases each). Trimming stripped 5 bases from V and 4 bases from J, with 22 bases between. The CDR3 totals 17 residues. Germline values: CDR1 SEHNR, CDR2 FQNEAQ (reference sequence). CDR3 in DNA: TGTGCCAGCAGCACGGCTTCCGGGACGGTTTTCCCAGATACGCAGTATTTT. Residues: CASSTASGTVFPDTQYF.

In the case of this clone: Other DNA sequences in this specimen translate into the identical CDR3. This chain links TRBV30 with TRBJ2-7; 15 positions agree with TRBD2. The CDR3 sequence is 14 residues long. CDR1 and CDR2 (germline): GTSNPN, SVGIG (reference sequence). Trimming cost V 5 bases and J 1 base; bases outside gene matches: 0. Here the CDR3 reads CAWGLAGGSYEQYF. CDR3 sequence (DNA): TGTGCCTGGGGACTAGCGGGAGGGTCCTACGAGCAGTACTTC.

The chain combines TRBV5-1 with TRBJ2-7; 11 positions match TRBD1. The J segment lost 5 bases and the V segment lost 3 bases, leaving 4 bases of the junction unmatched. Germline CDR1 SGHRS, CDR2 YFSETQ. The CDR3 totals 14 residues. CDR3 sequence reads: CASSSGQGAHEQYF. CDR3 DNA sequence: TGCGCCAGCAGCTCCGGACAGGGGGCCCACGAGCAGTACTTC.

V gene TRBV5-1 combines with J gene TRBJ2-7; possible D gene TRBD2, 6 bases. The germline V gene encodes CDR1 SGHRS and CDR2 YFSETQ. V was pared by 4 bases and J by 10 bases, with 21 bases between. The CDR3 is 14 residues long. Here the CDR3 reads CASSDTNGGALQYF. Written as DNA, the CDR3 is TGCGCCAGCAGCGACACCAACGGCGGGGCTCTCCAGTACTTC.

This CDR3 is CASSLTSGGYNEQFF. As DNA, the CDR3 is TGTGCCAGCAGTTTAACATCGGGAGGGTACAATGAGCAGTTCTTC. The J gene is TRBJ2-1, the V gene TRBV28; the match to TRBD2 covers 8 bases. Losses at the gene ends were 2 bases for V and 4 bases for J; bases not matched to a gene: 4. Germline V gene sequence: CDR1 MDHEN, CDR2 SYDVKM. CDR3 length equals 15 residues.

V usage is TRBV27 and J usage is TRBJ2-7, with 8 bases that match TRBD1. Germline lookup yields CDR1 MNHEY and CDR2 SMNVEV (reference sequence). V dropped 9 bases and J dropped 6; count of bases not matched to a gene: 4. This CDR3 has 11 residues. The CDR3 nucleotides are TGTGCCAGTATGACAGGGGCCGAGCAGTACTTC. Its protein product is CASMTGAEQYF.

The rearrangement links TRBV9 to TRBJ2-1, with 7 nucleotides matching TRBD2. Trimming at V came to 0 bases and at J to 10 bases, leaving 10 bases not matched to a gene. Germline V gene data show CDR1 as SGDLS and CDR2 as YYNGEE. The CDR3 totals 15 residues. The CDR3 bases are TGTGCCAGCAGCGTAGGGGCGGGGGTTGGTCGCGAGCAGTTCTTC. Its translation is CASSVGAGVGREQFF.

The rearrangement links TRBV13 to TRBJ2-1, with 9 bases aligning to TRBD2. The V gene end was trimmed by 5 bases and the J gene end by 4 bases; junction bases not matched to a gene: 9. This CDR3 has 16 amino acids. The germline V gene has CDR1 PRHDT and CDR2 FYEKMQ (reference sequence). As DNA, the CDR3 is TGTGCCAGCAGCCGAGATTTGAGCGGGAGGTACAATGAGCAGTTCTTC. Translating gives CASSRDLSGRYNEQFF.

The CDR3 spells CASSQRVRKETQYF. Written as DNA, the CDR3 is TGTGCCAGCAGCCAGCGGGTCAGAAAAGAGACCCAGTACTTC. The J gene is TRBJ2-5, the V gene TRBV4-2, with a tentative D call TRBD2 (5 bases). The germline V gene has CDR1 LGHNA and CDR2 YNFKEQ. The CDR3 consists of 14 residues. V gave up 3 bases and J gave up 3 bases, with 11 bases separating them.

The chain recombines TRBV27 with TRBJ2-7; D remains ambiguous. With 3 bases removed from V and 7 bases from J, the gap between germline ends came to 10 bases. CDR1 and CDR2 from the germline V gene are MNHEY and SMNVEV (reference sequence). This CDR3 has 12 residues. The CDR3 loop is CASSLTPPEQYF. The CDR3 DNA is TGTGCCAGCAGTTTGACCCCCCCTGAGCAGTACTTC.